The source of this T cell receptor (beta chain) is a study of T cell responses to AZD1222 COVID-19 vaccine. This CDR3 comprises 13 residues. V shed 8 bases and J 0 bases; nucleotides not matched to a gene: 1. CDR1 and CDR2 from the germline V gene are KGHDR and SFDVKD. Concerning this clone itself: The target antigen is unknown.

Study-wide findings and caveats: Distributed over spike, vaccine-associated CD4 TCRs predominated at 160-218 and 743-854. Spike-specific TCR breadth and depth were elevated following two AZD1222 doses. Donor demographics were predominantly white British with a female majority; clonal diversity may be underestimated. AZD1222 recipients seropositive at baseline numbered only five to seven.

Generated by immunoSEQ multiplex PCR, the TCRdb table keeps only in-frame clones and is missing some. Found here are under 95,000 clones, roughly 90% of them singletons; the top ten hold approximately 3%. The chain couples TRBV24-1 to TRBJ2-3; 7 bases agree with TRBD1. The sequence came from an adult in good health. The sequences come from peripheral blood, collected on day 0 of AZD1222 vaccination. Written as DNA, the CDR3 is TGTGCCACCACACAGGGGAGCACAGATACGCAGTATTTT. Translated: CATTQGSTDTQYF.